The T cell receptor (beta chain) described here comes from a study of spatial heterogeneity in lung cancer. The time point: blood at routine non-recurrence follow-up after resection. Whole RNA obtained from tumor, nontumor lung or frozen PBMC underwent sequencing without sorting. TCRdb used MiXCR to reprocess the 5' RACE reads, holding one entry per CDR3 protein. The table shows 45,000 to 65,000 distinct CDR3 sequences, with under 8% occurring only once. This clonotype came up a few times. The germline V gene has CDR1 WSHSY and CDR2 SAAADI. V gave up 5 bases and J gave up 5 bases; unmatched junction bases: 18. The CDR3 length is 20 residues.

J is TRBJ2-3 and V is TRBV10-2; TRBD2 matches 14 bases. Sequences were derived from PBMCs, sampled at follow-up. This receptor was identified in a female donor with early-stage non-small cell lung cancer. CDR3 loop: CASSRITGTSGGLGRDTQYF. The CDR3 DNA follows: TGCGCCAGCAGTCGAATCACCGGGACTAGCGGGGGCCTAGGCCGAGATACGCAGTATTTT.